The 5 T cell receptor beta chains given below trace back to one sample, sequenced in a study of technical replicates of blood from a handful of donors. TCRdb keeps only in-frame clones here, not all; method: immunoSEQ multiplex PCR. The table records about 70,000 clones, 92% of them present only once. The sample consisted of T cells isolated from PBMCs. These receptors all stem from a human donor in good health.

The chain carries TRBV19 and TRBJ2-1; 11 nucleotides align to TRBD2. Germline-derived CDR1 and CDR2 are LNHDA and SQIVND (reference sequence). The CDR3 has 16 amino acids. V dropped 6 bases and J dropped 7; count of bases not matched to a gene: 11. CDR3 bases: TGTGCCAGTAGCGGTTTTCTAGCGGGAGGTGAAAATGAGCAGTTCTTC. Translation gives CASSGFLAGGENEQFF. Together with reference TRBV19 and TRBJ2-1, the CDR3 gives the full variable domain: DGGITQSPKYLFRKEGQNVTLSCEQNLNHDAMYWYRQDPGQGLRLIYYSQIVNDFQKGDIAEGYSVSREKKESFPLTVTSAQKNPTAFYLCASSGFLAGGENEQFFGPGTRLTVL.

The V call is TRBV27, the J call TRBJ2-7, with D unclear. The CDR3 is 14 amino acids. Trimming shortened V by 1 base and J by 7 bases, and 14 bases separated the two germline ends. Germline V gene sequence: CDR1 MNHEY, CDR2 SMNVEV (reference sequence). The CDR3 region has the DNA TGTGCCAGCAGTTTATGGCAACGCTCGGAGGAGCAGTACTTC. It specifies CASSLWQRSEEQYF.

The CDR3 region has the DNA TGCGCCAGGGACAGTGAACCACCCTACGAGCAGTACTTC. This sequence encodes CARDSEPPYEQYF. The rearrangement uses TRBV10-1 and TRBJ2-7; tentatively, D is TRBD1 (6 bases). CDR3 length: 13 residues. CDR1 WNHNN and CDR2 SYGVQD come from the germline V gene (reference sequence). Deletions cut 9 bases from V and 2 bases from J, with 14 bases between.

The gene calls are TRBV29-1 and TRBJ2-7; the match to TRBD2 covers 9 bases. Germline CDR1 is SQVTM and CDR2 is ANQGSEA. V trimming: 4 bases; J trimming: 0 bases; junction bases outside the gene matches: 4. This CDR3 region has 14 residues. The CDR3 protein is CSVVAGGPSYEQYF. The CDR3, as DNA: TGCAGCGTTGTCGCGGGAGGGCCCTCCTACGAGCAGTACTTC.

The CDR3 is CASSSPFVSGRRTDTQYF. The CDR3 nucleotides read TGTGCCAGCAGCTCCCCCTTTGTCAGCGGGAGAAGAACAGATACGCAGTATTTT. The chain carries TRBV11-3 and TRBJ2-3; TRBD2 matches at 8 bases. The germline V gene encodes CDR1 SGHNT and CDR2 YENEEA. Unmatched junction bases numbered 15, after V lost 4 bases and J lost 3 bases. The CDR3 extends over 18 amino acids.